One sample yielded the 24 T cell receptor beta chains listed below, sequenced in a study of T cell repertoires in cytomegalovirus infection. In TCRdb, the reads were re-called with MiXCR into one record per CDR3 protein. The top ten hold 25% of the sample, which has under 200,000 distinct CDR3 sequences, about 20% seen once. These TCRs' antigens remain unknown. The sequenced sample was CD8+ T cells from cultured PBMCs, obtained from culture after CMV antigen stimulation. The receptors stem from a human donor in good health (CMV status not recorded). Some clones in this sample may be carry-over from other donors' samples.

This chain joins TRBV12-3 or TRBV12-4 and TRBJ1-2; D ambiguous. Trimming took 1 base from V and 8 from J, leaving 14 bases between them. The CDR3 contains 14 residues. CDR3 sequence: CASSLGAKSHGYTF. The CDR3 DNA reads TGTGCCAGCAGTTTAGGGGCTAAGTCTCACGGCTACACCTTC.

This clonotype appeared a few times. The chain recombines TRBV5-6 with TRBJ1-2; D is perhaps TRBD1 (6 bases). V was clipped by 2 bases and J by 1 base, with 9 bases between them. Germline CDR1 and CDR2: SGHDT and YYEEEE. This CDR3 has 14 residues. CDR3 coding DNA: TGTGCCAGCAGCTTTGGACAGAATAACTATGGCTACACCTTC. Its translation: CASSFGQNNYGYTF.

This clonotype was counted between two and nine times. V is TRBV27 and J is TRBJ2-1; D may match TRBD1 or TRBD2 (5 bases each). Germline values: CDR1 MNHEY, CDR2 SMNVEV (reference sequence). Trimming left V 5 bases short and J 9 bases short, with 11 bases between. The CDR3 covers 12 residues. DNA for the CDR3: TGTGCCAGCAGTCCCGTCGGGGCTGAGCAGTTCTTC. It is translated as CASSPVGAEQFF.

There are a few counts of this clonotype. V and J are TRBV10-3 and TRBJ2-5; D gene ambiguous. Germline-derived CDR1 and CDR2 are ENHRY and SYGVKD. Trimming pared 0 bases from V and 2 bases from J, leaving 10 bases between. The CDR3 is 15 residues long. CDR3 nucleotide sequence: TGTGCCATCAGTGAGTCCGAAGGCCAGCAAGAGACCCAGTACTTC. Translating gives CAISESEGQQETQYF.

This clonotype was counted between two and nine times. The chain joins TRBV7-2 to TRBJ2-1; TRBD2 matches 8 bases. This CDR3 has 16 residues. The trim removed 3 bases at V and 0 bases at J, leaving 4 bases unmatched. Germline-derived CDR1 and CDR2 are SGHTA and FQGNSA. The CDR3 DNA sequence: TGTGCCAGCAGCTTTCTAGCGGGCAGCTCCTACAATGAGCAGTTCTTC. Amino acid sequence: CASSFLAGSSYNEQFF. The full variable domain, with the rest looked up from reference TRBV7-2 and TRBJ2-1, is GAGVSQSPSNKVTEKGKDVELRCDPISGHTALYWYRQSLGQGLEFLIYFQGNSAPDKSGLPSDRFSAERTGGSVSTLTIQRTQQEDSAVYLCASSFLAGSSYNEQFFGPGTRLTVL.

V is TRBV6-1 and J is TRBJ2-4; no definite D call. The CDR3 is made up of 15 amino acids. The V gene lost 7 bases and the J gene lost 0 bases, with 13 bases spanning the gap. Germline CDR1 and CDR2: MNHNS and SASEGT. This CDR3 reads CASNPGPLAKNIQYF. Written as DNA, the CDR3 is TGTGCCAGCAATCCTGGGCCCCTAGCCAAAAACATTCAGTACTTC.

This rearrangement joins TRBV11-2 to TRBJ2-6; 10 bases line up with TRBD1. With 5 bases clipped from V and 2 bases from J, the junction kept 9 bases outside the gene matches. Looked up from germline, CDR1 is SGHAT and CDR2 is FQNNGV. The CDR3 is 18 residues long. The CDR3 loop reads CASSPRQGAKTGANVLTF. CDR3 bases: TGTGCCAGCAGCCCCAGACAGGGGGCAAAAACTGGGGCCAACGTCCTGACTTTC.

This chain uses TRBV15 with TRBJ2-5; D ambiguous. V lost 5 bases and J lost 3, with 13 bases in between. CDR1 LNHNV and CDR2 YYDKDF come from the germline V gene (reference sequence). The CDR3 has 14 amino acids. The CDR3 bases are TGTGCCACCAGCGCGGACCCCCCCGAAGAGACCCAGTACTTC. Amino acids: CATSADPPEETQYF. Combining the CDR3 with reference TRBV15 and TRBJ2-5 gives the whole variable domain DAMVIQNPRYQVTQFGKPVTLSCSQTLNHNVMYWYQQKSSQAPKLLFHYYDKDFNNEADTPDNFQSRRPNTSFCFLDIRSPGLGDTAMYLCATSADPPEETQYFGPGTRLLVL.

This clonotype was counted a few times. The rearrangement uses TRBV5-6 and TRBJ2-7; 7 bases line up with TRBD2. The V gene's germline CDR1 is SGHDT and CDR2 YYEEEE. The CDR3 spans 14 residues. V lost 4 bases to trimming and J lost 3 bases; unmatched junction nucleotides: 7. Written as DNA, the CDR3 is TGTGCCAGCAGCCAAGCGGGGTTACTCTACGAGCAGTACTTC. Its translation is CASSQAGLLYEQYF.

This clonotype was seen at least ten times. At one end the junction does not follow the germline gene, possibly because of a read error. The J gene is TRBJ2-4, the V gene TRBV7-2, with D maybe TRBD2 (5 bases). Germline loops: CDR1 SGHTA, CDR2 FQGNSA. The CDR3 is 12 amino acids. CDR3 loop: CASSLAPNIQYF. The CDR3, as DNA: TGTGCCAGCAGCCTAGCTCCAAACATTCAGTACTTC.

This clonotype was detected a few times. The rearrangement joins TRBV7-6 to TRBJ1-1, with D perhaps matching TRBD1 (5 bases). V lost 1 base to trimming and J lost 5 bases, with 11 bases between them. CDR3 size: 14 residues. Germline V gene data show CDR1 as SGHVS and CDR2 as FNYEAQ. CDR3 sequence: CASSLGDEGTEAFF. The DNA for the CDR3 is TGTGCCAGCAGCTTAGGGGACGAGGGGACTGAAGCTTTCTTT. The full variable domain, its missing parts supplied by reference TRBV7-6 and TRBJ1-1, is GAGVSQSPRYKVTKRGQDVALRCDPISGHVSLYWYRQALGQGPEFLTYFNYEAQQDKSGLPNDRFSAERPEGSISTLTIQRTEQRDSAMYRCASSLGDEGTEAFFGQGTRLTVV.

The rearrangement uses TRBV7-9 and TRBJ1-5, with D hard to call. The V gene lost 1 base and the J gene lost 2 bases, with 6 bases spanning the gap. The CDR3 has 14 residues. Germline V gives CDR1 SEHNR, CDR2 FQNEAQ (reference sequence). The CDR3 DNA follows: TGTGCCAGCAGCTTAGAATCTGGCAATCAGCCCCAGCATTTT. Translated: CASSLESGNQPQHF.

This clonotype was observed a handful of times. The V gene is TRBV7-2, the J gene TRBJ1-2; D might be TRBD1 (6 bases). The germline V gene has CDR1 SGHTA and CDR2 FQGNSA. V was pared by 3 bases and J by 8 bases, with 19 bases between. CDR3 length: 15 residues. CDR3 coding DNA: TGTGCCAGCAGCTTGAGCGAGTGGGGGGCGAGCGGCTACACCTTC. This gives the protein CASSLSEWGASGYTF.

This clonotype was detected only a few times. This chain joins TRBV12-3 or TRBV12-4 and TRBJ2-7; D unresolved. Trimming cost V 2 bases and J 3 bases, with 5 bases left between them. The CDR3 consists of 12 residues. Written as DNA, the CDR3 is TGTGCCAGCAGTTTAATCCGCTACGAGCAGTACTTC. This encodes CASSLIRYEQYF.

This clonotype was detected a few times. CDR3 nucleotides: TGTGCCAGCAGTTATGCAGGGGGAAACACTGAAGCTTTCTTT. This translates into CASSYAGGNTEAFF. This chain uses TRBV6-5 with TRBJ1-1; TRBD1 agrees at 7 bases. This CDR3 has 14 residues. After removal of 3 bases from V and 2 bases from J, the junction contained 3 bases not matched to a gene. Germline values: CDR1 MNHEY, CDR2 SVGAGI.

This chain links TRBV6-1 with TRBJ1-1, with unresolved D. CDR1 is MNHNS and CDR2 is SASEGT in the germline V gene. Trimming took 6 bases from V and 10 from J, leaving 21 bases between them. The CDR3 extends over 14 amino acids. CDR3 in DNA: TGTGCCAGCAGCCTAACCTCTTCCCTGGTTGGAGCTTTCTTT. Protein sequence: CASSLTSSLVGAFF.

V gene TRBV27 combines with J gene TRBJ2-5; D call uncertain. Deletions cut 4 bases from V and 4 bases from J, with 13 bases between. This CDR3 is built from 14 residues. The germline V gene has CDR1 MNHEY and CDR2 SMNVEV (reference sequence). As DNA, the CDR3 is TGTGCCAGCAGTTCTCTAGATGGGATAGAGACCCAGTACTTC. Amino acid sequence: CASSSLDGIETQYF.

In this sample, this clonotype turned up a few times. This sequence joins TRBV6-2 or TRBV6-3 and TRBJ2-3; 8 positions agree with TRBD1. Germline-derived CDR1 and CDR2 are MNHEY and SVGEGT. J lost 1 base, V lost 5 bases, and 11 bases had no gene match. The length of the CDR3 is 17 residues. The CDR3 sequence: CASSLRQGRGRTDTQYF. DNA for the CDR3: TGTGCCAGCAGTCTCCGACAGGGGCGGGGCCGCACAGATACGCAGTATTTT.

This clonotype came up a few times. The chain uses TRBV7-2 and TRBJ2-5; 8 bases map to TRBD1. This CDR3 comprises 16 residues. Losses at the gene ends were 0 bases for V and 6 bases for J; bases not matched to a gene: 9. In germline, CDR1 is SGHTA, CDR2 FQGNSA. CDR3 sequence: CASSLATGGIRKTQYF. The CDR3 DNA reads TGTGCCAGCAGCTTAGCTACAGGGGGGATTAGGAAGACCCAGTACTTC.

The gene calls are TRBV19 and TRBJ1-5, with 10 bases aligning to TRBD1. V was clipped by 4 bases and J by 2 bases; unmatched bases: 8. From germline, CDR1 is LNHDA and CDR2 SQIVND (reference sequence). CDR3 length: 17 residues. CDR3 sequence reads: CASSTLRDRGGNQPQHF. The CDR3 DNA sequence: TGTGCCAGTAGTACCCTCAGGGACAGGGGAGGCAATCAGCCCCAGCATTTT.

This clonotype showed up just once. The chain is built from TRBV4-1 and TRBJ2-3; possible D gene TRBD2, 6 bases. Trimming stripped 3 bases from V and 6 bases from J, with 22 bases between. This CDR3 contains 17 residues. Germline V gives CDR1 MGHRA, CDR2 YSYEKL. The CDR3 bases are TGCGCCAGCAGCCACCCAAGCAGTGGCGGGGCCCTCGATACGCAGTATTTT. Its protein product is CASSHPSSGGALDTQYF.

The chain has TRBV30 and TRBJ1-1; D gene unclear. The CDR3 runs to 14 residues. V was shortened by 0 bases and J by 7 bases, with 15 bases between the two germline ends. Germline-derived CDR1 and CDR2 are GTSNPN and SVGIG (reference sequence). CDR3 bases: TGTGCCTGGAGTGTTGGGCAGCGGGTTGTTGAAGCTTTCTTT. Its protein product is CAWSVGQRVVEAFF.

This clonotype was recorded a few times. The gene calls are TRBV7-2 and TRBJ2-7; D is tentatively TRBD1 or TRBD2 (5 bases each). Germline V gene data show CDR1 as SGHTA and CDR2 as FQGNSA. The CDR3 is 11 residues long. Trimming pared 8 bases from V and 2 bases from J, leaving 7 bases between. The CDR3: CASRGAYEQYF. In DNA form, the CDR3 reads TGTGCCAGCCGAGGGGCCTACGAGCAGTACTTC.

This clonotype was counted only a few times. The J gene is TRBJ2-3, the V gene TRBV7-2; TRBD1 matches at 7 bases. Germline assignment: CDR1 SGHTA and CDR2 FQGNSA. After removal of 10 bases from V and 4 bases from J, the junction contained 23 bases not matched to a gene. There are 18 residues in the CDR3. CDR3 loop: CATQQQGNLQLPADTQYF. CDR3 DNA: TGTGCCACCCAACAACAGGGGAATTTGCAACTACCGGCAGATACGCAGTATTTT.